What follows are 13 T cell receptor beta chains derived from one specimen sequenced in a study of radiotherapy plus CTLA-4 blockade in lung cancer (dated by TCRdb to the late 2010s). Receptors were amplified or captured by the immunoSEQ multiplex PCR assay. Entries here come from immuneACCESS through TCRdb and include only in-frame sequences with V and J called. Some clones fail to appear in such tables; in the studies checked, an unresolved V gene covers under half of the shortfall, and the cause of the remainder is unknown. The sample profile shows 95,000 to 150,000 clones; about 90% of them were found once. Together, the top ten hold more than 6.5% of the sample. This specimen consisted of peripheral blood, obtained from a patient treated with radiotherapy plus ipilimumab. Receptors originate from a human donor with non-small cell lung cancer that progressed on radiotherapy plus ipilimumab.

The gene calls are TRBV10-2 and TRBJ1-5, with D perhaps TRBD1 (5 bases). The germline V gene encodes CDR1 WSHSY and CDR2 SAAADI. Trimming cost V 2 bases and J 6 bases, with 11 bases left between them. The CDR3 has 14 residues. The CDR3 nucleotides read TGCGCCAGCAGTGAGCCAGGGAGTCCTCAGCCCCAGCATTTT. Its translation: CASSEPGSPQPQHF.

The chain links TRBV29-1 to TRBJ2-2, with TRBD2 as a possible D gene (6 bases). V gave up 7 bases and J gave up 7 bases, with 22 bases separating them. CDR1 and CDR2 from the germline V gene are SQVTM and ANQGSEA. The CDR3 is 15 residues long. CDR3 amino acids: CSAYRTTRTGGELFF. The CDR3 region has the DNA TGCAGCGCTTATAGGACTACTCGAACGGGCGGGGAGCTGTTTTTT.

This chain joins TRBV11-3 and TRBJ2-1; D uncertain. Trimming pared 3 bases from V and 6 bases from J, leaving 6 bases between. This CDR3 is 12 amino acids long. Looked up from germline, CDR1 is SGHNT and CDR2 is YENEEA. This chain's CDR3 is CASSLTTNEQFF. The DNA for the CDR3 is TGTGCCAGCAGCTTGACCACCAATGAGCAGTTCTTC.

The J gene is TRBJ2-7, the V gene TRBV5-4; 11 bases align to TRBD1. Trimming removed 3 bases from V and 2 bases from J; junction bases left unmatched: 1. The germline gives CDR1 SGHNT, CDR2 YYREEE (reference sequence). The CDR3 sequence is 14 residues long. CDR3 bases: TGTGCCAGCAGCTCGGGACAGGGGGCCTACGAGCAGTACTTC. Translation gives CASSSGQGAYEQYF.

The rearrangement joins TRBV11-2 to TRBJ1-1; D not resolved. Trimming stripped 6 bases from V and 5 bases from J, with 16 bases between. The V gene's germline CDR1 is SGHAT and CDR2 FQNNGV. The CDR3 sequence is 14 residues long. The CDR3 here is CASRKPGRNTEAFF. In nucleotides, the CDR3 is TGTGCCAGCAGAAAACCGGGCAGAAATACTGAAGCTTTCTTT.

The V call is TRBV19, the J call TRBJ1-1; perhaps TRBD1 as D (5 bases). This CDR3 contains 14 residues. V dropped 5 bases and J dropped 4 bases, with 14 bases sitting between them. Germline CDR1 is LNHDA and CDR2 is SQIVND (reference sequence). The CDR3 sequence: CASSPGFGATEAFF. The CDR3 DNA sequence: TGTGCCAGTAGTCCTGGGTTTGGGGCCACTGAAGCTTTCTTT.

The chain joins TRBV5-1 to TRBJ2-3; no clear D gene. Trimming removed 0 bases from V and 4 bases from J, with 3 bases in between. CDR3 length equals 12 residues. Germline V gives CDR1 SGHRS, CDR2 YFSETQ. In DNA form, the CDR3 reads TGCGCCAGCAGCTTGGGATCAGATACGCAGTATTTT. Its protein product is CASSLGSDTQYF.

This chain links TRBV7-8 with TRBJ2-5; D is uncertain. Trimming removed 11 bases at V and 3 bases at J, with 16 bases between. The germline V gene has CDR1 SGHVS and CDR2 FQNEAQ. The CDR3 consists of 13 residues. This CDR3 is CAGRPAWEETQYF. The CDR3 nucleotides read TGTGCCGGCCGACCCGCGTGGGAAGAGACCCAGTACTTC.

The chain couples TRBV7-2 to TRBJ2-3; 7 bases are shared with TRBD2. Germline trimming cut 4 bases from V and 6 bases from J; bases unmatched to any gene: 13. The germline V gene has CDR1 SGHTA and CDR2 FQGNSA. This CDR3 has 16 amino acids. DNA for the CDR3: TGTGCCAGCAGCTCCCGTGGGGCGGGAGCAGGCGATACGCAGTATTTT. Translation gives CASSSRGAGAGDTQYF. Together with reference TRBV7-2 and TRBJ2-3, the CDR3 gives the full variable domain: GAGVSQSPSNKVTEKGKDVELRCDPISGHTALYWYRQSLGQGLEFLIYFQGNSAPDKSGLPSDRFSAERTGGSVSTLTIQRTQQEDSAVYLCASSSRGAGAGDTQYFGPGTRLTVL.

The chain links TRBV5-4 to TRBJ2-3, with D perhaps being TRBD1 or TRBD2 (5 bases each). Deletions cut 2 bases from V and 0 bases from J, with 7 bases between. Germline assignment: CDR1 SGHNT and CDR2 YYREEE (reference sequence). This CDR3 contains 14 residues. CDR3 in DNA: TGTGCCAGCAGCTTATGGGGGAGCACAGATACGCAGTATTTT. Its translation is CASSLWGSTDTQYF. The whole variable domain, remainder taken from reference TRBV5-4 and TRBJ2-3, is ETGVTQSPTHLIKTRGQQVTLRCSSQSGHNTVSWYQQALGQGPQFIFQYYREEENGRGNFPPRFSGLQFPNYSSELNVNALELDDSALYLCASSLWGSTDTQYFGPGTRLTVL.

The CDR3, as DNA: TGTGCCAGTAGTATGGGACACCGAAACTATGGCTACACCTTC. Amino acid sequence: CASSMGHRNYGYTF. This rearrangement joins TRBV19 to TRBJ1-2; TRBD1 might be the D (6 bases). CDR3 length: 14 residues. Germline loops: CDR1 LNHDA, CDR2 SQIVND (reference sequence). The V end was cut by 3 bases, the J end by 2 bases, with 10 bases between.

This chain uses TRBV5-6 with TRBJ2-2; D is ambiguous. The germline gives CDR1 SGHDT, CDR2 YYEEEE. Trimming pared 2 bases from V and 6 bases from J, leaving 2 bases between. CDR3 length: 11 amino acids. DNA for the CDR3: TGTGCCAGCAGCTTTTCCGGGGAGCTGTTTTTT. Translating it yields CASSFSGELFF.

This rearrangement joins TRBV6-5 to TRBJ2-3; 7 bases map to TRBD2. There are 14 residues in the CDR3. With V trimmed by 6 bases and J by 4 bases, 7 bases remained unmatched. Germline V CDR1 and CDR2: MNHEY, SVGAGI. As DNA, the CDR3 is TGTGCCAGCAGCCCACGACTAGCCGCAGATACGCAGTATTTT. Translated: CASSPRLAADTQYF.